Listed below are T cell receptor beta chains from one sample, sequenced in a study of T cell therapy product for transplant patients. TCRdb's table, derived via immunoSEQ multiplex PCR, lists solely in-frame clones and lacks some. The sample shows 800 to 900 clones, 40% to 45% of them seen only once. Their cognate antigens are unknown. The material sequenced was a sorted cell population cultured from PBMCs. The receptors were sampled from an adult in good health. Each CDR3 is given without its conserved first and last residue.

V	J	CDR3
TRBV5-4	TRBJ2-3	ASSPKVSTDTQY
TRBV29-1	TRBJ1-2	SVADTYYGYT
TRBV23-1	TRBJ1-5	ASSQSGPTPRTGINQPQH
TRBV7-4	TRBJ1-2	ASSSAYYGYT
TRBV29-1	TRBJ2-5	SVCILGGEGRVETQY
TRBV7-6	TRBJ2-2	ASSLLGGRGELF
TRBV30	TRBJ1-1	AWTLIGGSDTEAF
TRBV4-3	TRBJ1-4	ASSPSPGGGEKLF
TRBV30	TRBJ1-2	AWSERIDYGYT
TRBV6-5	TRBJ1-2	ASNRGRGNYGYT
TRBV10-3	TRBJ2-3	AISESGGTDTQY
TRBV6-4	TRBJ1-2	ASSSGRGEYGYT
TRBV11-3	TRBJ2-5	ASSFTDGGAQETQY
TRBV6-5	TRBJ1-1	ASSYGTTEAF
TRBV30	TRBJ2-1	AWSPYTYNEQF
TRBV5-1	TRBJ1-1	ASSLAAGQSQAF
TRBV7-1	TRBJ1-3	ASSLEAVSGNTIY
TRBV7-9	TRBJ1-3	ASSLEAVSGNTIY
TRBV6-6	TRBJ2-3	ASTPQGTDSGKQY
TRBV5-1	TRBJ2-5	ASTDLTLNQETQY
TRBV4-2	TRBJ2-3	ASSQGGTSGGEDTQY
TRBV29-1	TRBJ2-4	SVEVGPNIQY
TRBV5-1	TRBJ2-3	ASSRSQGARLTDTQY
TRBV5-1	TRBJ2-3	ASSTGQATDTQY
TRBV19	TRBJ1-4	ASKDLSRSNEKLF
TRBV5-4	TRBJ2-5	ASSTTGGETQY
TRBV5-1	TRBJ2-3	ASKGEDTQY
TRBV6-5	TRBJ1-1	ASSPTGITEAF
TRBV30	TRBJ2-5	AWKKGFGETQY
TRBV10-3	TRBJ1-5	AISESIGNQPQH
TRBV7-2	TRBJ1-2	ASSPPAGTNYGYT
TRBV11-3	TRBJ1-2	ASSPPAGTNYGYT
TRBV29-1	TRBJ1-1	SVEDLKEAF
TRBV16	TRBJ1-4	ASRTGDGEKLF
TRBV6-1	TRBJ1-5	ASSELDGNQPQH
TRBV18	TRBJ1-1	ASSPPAGGMGEAF
TRBV7-2	TRBJ1-4	ASSWAGGRGEKLF
TRBV5-1	TRBJ2-7	ASSLVGNTHEQY
TRBV21-1	TRBJ2-5	ASSKVRAAETQY
TRBV10-3	TRBJ1-2	ASMGGRGEYGYT
TRBV7-9	TRBJ2-7	ASSLGGSAYEQY
TRBV2	TRBJ1-1	ASSTGSGTEAF
TRBV7-2	TRBJ2-3	ASSVYGSGLTDTQY
TRBV11-3	TRBJ2-7	ASSLGDEQY
TRBV7-9	TRBJ2-2	ASSPDSITGELF
TRBV6-9	TRBJ1-2	ASSYVTGTGTYGYT
TRBV7-9	TRBJ2-5	ASSRTSGETQY
TRBV29-1	TRBJ1-2	SVVGGRGYT
TRBV10-3	TRBJ2-7	AISGTGTPEQY
TRBV7-9	TRBJ2-1	ASSLSATGIPYNEQF
TRBV30	TRBJ1-4	AWRNRVKGLDEKLF
TRBV5-1	TRBJ2-7	ASSFDRYEQY
TRBV5-1	TRBJ1-2	ASSFDRRGYT